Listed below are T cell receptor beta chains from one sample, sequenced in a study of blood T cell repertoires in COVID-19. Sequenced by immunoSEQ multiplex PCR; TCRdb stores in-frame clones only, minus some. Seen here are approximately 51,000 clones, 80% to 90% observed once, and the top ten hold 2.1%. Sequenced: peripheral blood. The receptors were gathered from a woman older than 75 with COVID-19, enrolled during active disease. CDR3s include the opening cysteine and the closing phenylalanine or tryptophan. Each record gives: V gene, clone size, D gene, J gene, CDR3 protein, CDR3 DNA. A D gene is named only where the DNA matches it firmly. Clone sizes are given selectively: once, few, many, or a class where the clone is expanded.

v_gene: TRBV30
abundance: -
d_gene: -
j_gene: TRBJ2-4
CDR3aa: CAWSVASGNIQYF
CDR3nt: TGTGCCTGGAGTGTTGCTAGTGGAAACATTCAGTACTTC

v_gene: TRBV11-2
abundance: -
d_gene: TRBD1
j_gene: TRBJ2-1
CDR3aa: CASNRQGSVYEQFF
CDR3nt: TGTGCCAGCAATAGACAGGGGAGCGTTTATGAGCAGTTCTTC

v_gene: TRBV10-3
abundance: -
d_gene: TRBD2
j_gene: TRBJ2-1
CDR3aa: CAISDASSGGVNEQFF
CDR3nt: TGTGCCATCAGTGATGCCTCTAGCGGGGGGGTCAATGAGCAGTTCTTC

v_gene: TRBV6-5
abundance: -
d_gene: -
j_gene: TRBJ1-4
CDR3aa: CASSVQGTTNEKLFF
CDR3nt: TGTGCCAGCAGCGTCCAGGGAACAACTAATGAAAAACTGTTTTTT

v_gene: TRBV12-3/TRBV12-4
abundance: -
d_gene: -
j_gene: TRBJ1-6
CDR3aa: CASSLSVNSPLHF
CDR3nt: TGTGCCAGCAGTTTGTCGGTTAATTCACCCCTCCACTTT

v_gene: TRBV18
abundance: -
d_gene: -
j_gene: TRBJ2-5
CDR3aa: CASSPGDIRETQYF
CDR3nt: TGTGCCAGCTCACCGGGAGACATTAGGGAGACCCAGTACTTC

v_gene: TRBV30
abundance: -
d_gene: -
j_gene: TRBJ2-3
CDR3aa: CAWKVLAVSTDTQYF
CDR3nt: TGTGCCTGGAAGGTGCTTGCGGTTAGCACAGATACGCAGTATTTT

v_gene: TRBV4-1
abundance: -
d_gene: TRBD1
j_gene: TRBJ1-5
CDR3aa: CASSPQVGTVNQPQHF
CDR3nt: TGCGCCAGCAGCCCCCAAGTCGGGACAGTCAATCAGCCCCAGCATTTT

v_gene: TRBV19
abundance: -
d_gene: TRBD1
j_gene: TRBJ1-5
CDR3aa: CASSERQGAVQPQHF
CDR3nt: TGTGCCAGTAGTGAACGACAGGGGGCGGTTCAGCCCCAGCATTTT

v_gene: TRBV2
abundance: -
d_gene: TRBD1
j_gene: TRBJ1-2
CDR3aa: CASSEAGTGGNYGYTF
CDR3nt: TGTGCCAGCAGTGAAGCCGGGACAGGGGGTAACTATGGCTACACCTTC

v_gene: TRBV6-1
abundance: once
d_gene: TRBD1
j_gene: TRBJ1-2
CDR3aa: CASREDRGSSGYTF
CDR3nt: TGTGCCAGCAGGGAAGACAGGGGGTCGAGTGGCTACACCTTC

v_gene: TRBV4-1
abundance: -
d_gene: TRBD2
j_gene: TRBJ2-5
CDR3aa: CASSQPRRGNQETQYF
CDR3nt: TGCGCCAGCAGCCAGCCCCGGCGGGGGAACCAAGAGACCCAGTACTTC

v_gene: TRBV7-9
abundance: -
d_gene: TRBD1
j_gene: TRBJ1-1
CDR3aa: CATNPNRGRFSEAFF
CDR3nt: TGTGCCACCAACCCCAACAGGGGGCGATTCTCTGAAGCTTTCTTT

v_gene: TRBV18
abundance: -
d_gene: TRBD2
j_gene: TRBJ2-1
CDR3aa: CASSPIPPSGRGNEQFF
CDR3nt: TGTGCCAGCTCACCCATCCCCCCAAGCGGGAGAGGGAATGAGCAGTTCTTC

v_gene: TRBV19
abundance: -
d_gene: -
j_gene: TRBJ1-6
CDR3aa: CASSIGQTNSPLHF
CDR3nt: TGTGCCAGTAGTATCGGACAGACGAATTCACCCCTCCACTTT

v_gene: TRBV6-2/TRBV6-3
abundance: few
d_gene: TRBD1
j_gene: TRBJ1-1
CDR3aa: CASSYPRGAWNTEAFF
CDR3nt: TGTGCCAGCAGTTATCCCAGGGGGGCGTGGAACACTGAAGCTTTCTTT

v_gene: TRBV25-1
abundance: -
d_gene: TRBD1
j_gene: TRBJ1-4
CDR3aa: CASTSKGQGSEKLFF
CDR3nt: TGTGCCAGCACTTCTAAGGGACAGGGAAGTGAAAAACTGTTTTTT

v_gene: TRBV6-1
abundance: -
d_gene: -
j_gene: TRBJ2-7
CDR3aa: CASSEEEAYEQYF
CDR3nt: TGTGCCAGCAGTGAAGAGGAGGCCTACGAGCAGTACTTC

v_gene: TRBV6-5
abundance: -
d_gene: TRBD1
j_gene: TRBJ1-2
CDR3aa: CASKGVGTGHRGYTF
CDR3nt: TGTGCCAGCAAGGGGGTAGGGACAGGGCATCGTGGCTACACCTTC

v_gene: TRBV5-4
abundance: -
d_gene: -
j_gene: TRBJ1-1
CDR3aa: CASSLSSREAFF
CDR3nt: TGTGCCAGCAGCTTGTCGTCCAGAGAAGCTTTCTTT

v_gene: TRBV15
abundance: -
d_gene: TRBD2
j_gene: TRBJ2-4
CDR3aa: CATSSGGQGNIQYF
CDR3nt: TGTGCCACCAGCTCGGGGGGGCAGGGGAACATTCAGTACTTC

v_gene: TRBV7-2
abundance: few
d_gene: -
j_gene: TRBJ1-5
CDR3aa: CASSLGSYNQPQHF
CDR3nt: TGTGCCAGCAGCTTAGGGTCCTACAATCAGCCCCAGCATTTT

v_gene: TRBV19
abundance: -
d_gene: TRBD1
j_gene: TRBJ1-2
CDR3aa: CASSRDRAGGYTF
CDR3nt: TGTGCCAGTAGCCGGGACAGGGCGGGCGGCTACACCTTC

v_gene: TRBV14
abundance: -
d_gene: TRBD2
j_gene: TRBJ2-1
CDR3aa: CASSQDTGSLAVSEGEQFF
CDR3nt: TGTGCCAGCAGCCAAGATACGGGGAGTCTAGCGGTCTCAGAAGGTGAGCAGTTCTTC

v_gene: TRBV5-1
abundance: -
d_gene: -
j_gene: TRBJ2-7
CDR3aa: CASSFRDREQYF
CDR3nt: TGCGCCAGCAGCTTCAGGGATCGGGAGCAGTACTTC

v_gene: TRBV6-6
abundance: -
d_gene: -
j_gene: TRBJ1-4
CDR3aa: CASSTVKEKLFF
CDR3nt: TGTGCCAGCAGTACGGTGAAGGAAAAACTGTTTTTT